The 26 T cell receptor beta chains below come from one sample, sequenced in a study of blood T cell repertoires in COVID-19. Assay used: immunoSEQ multiplex PCR; TCRdb lists only in-frame clones, some missing. The sample yields some 200,000 clones, around 84% seen once. The sequenced sample was peripheral blood. These receptors were taken from a man aged 50-59 years with acute or convalescent COVID-19.

The J gene is TRBJ1-5, the V gene TRBV30; a weak D match, TRBD1 (5 bases). CDR3 length: 13 amino acids. Germline lookup yields CDR1 GTSNPN and CDR2 SVGIG (reference sequence). V lost 0 bases and J 7 bases, leaving 10 bases between the germline ends. DNA of the CDR3: TGTGCCTGGAGTGTCAGGGCCGGACAGCCCCAGCATTTT. It is translated as CAWSVRAGQPQHF.

This chain joins TRBV19 and TRBJ1-4, with TRBD1 matching 8 bases. Germline CDR1 is LNHDA and CDR2 is SQIVND (reference sequence). The V and J ends lost 5 bases and 2 bases, in that order; junction bases with no gene match: 7. The CDR3 has 16 residues. CDR3 nucleotide sequence: TGTGCCAGTAGTGACGACAGGGGTCGTACTAATGAAAAACTGTTTTTT. It translates to CASSDDRGRTNEKLFF. Looking up the rest from reference TRBV19 and TRBJ1-4 gives the full variable domain: DGGITQSPKYLFRKEGQNVTLSCEQNLNHDAMYWYRQDPGQGLRLIYYSQIVNDFQKGDIAEGYSVSREKKESFPLTVTSAQKNPTAFYLCASSDDRGRTNEKLFFGSGTQLSVL.

The gene calls are TRBV19 and TRBJ2-7, with 10 bases lining up with TRBD2. V shed 6 bases, J shed 3 bases, and the junction held 8 bases outside the gene matches. The CDR3 runs 15 residues. Germline assignment: CDR1 LNHDA and CDR2 SQIVND (reference sequence). The CDR3 DNA reads as TGTGCCAGTAGCAAAATCTCTAGCGGGGGCTACGAGCAGTACTTC. Translated: CASSKISSGGYEQYF.

V and J are TRBV4-1 and TRBJ1-2; TRBD1 agrees at 8 bases. Germline V gene lookup returns CDR1 MGHRA and CDR2 YSYEKL. This CDR3 is 15 amino acids long. V shed 8 bases, J shed 0 bases, and the junction held 8 bases outside the gene matches. The CDR3 nucleotides read TGCGCCAGCGGCCGGGACAGGACCACTAACTATGGCTACACCTTC. The encoded protein is CASGRDRTTNYGYTF.

CDR3 sequence: CATSDLPPRGGPELSELFF. The CDR3 DNA sequence: TGTGCCACCAGTGATTTGCCGCCAAGGGGAGGTCCCGAATTGTCAGAACTGTTTTTT. This chain uses TRBV24-1 with TRBJ1-4; D might be TRBD1 (5 bases). The V end was cut by 0 bases, the J end by 12 bases, with 28 bases between. Germline V gene lookup returns CDR1 KGHDR and CDR2 SFDVKD. This CDR3 is built from 19 residues.

The rearrangement joins TRBV6-5 to TRBJ1-5; D unclear. Germline CDR1 is MNHEY and CDR2 is SVGAGI. The CDR3 contains 13 residues. Trimming removed 0 bases at V and 11 bases at J, with 11 bases between. CDR3 amino acids: CASSYSNSATQHF. For the CDR3, the DNA is TGTGCCAGCAGTTACTCGAACTCCGCCACCCAGCATTTT.

V and J are TRBV10-3 and TRBJ2-5; TRBD2 matches at 11 bases. The CDR3 has 14 residues. The germline V gene has CDR1 ENHRY and CDR2 SYGVKD. V lost 10 bases, J lost 1 base, and 5 bases stayed unmatched. CDR3 DNA: TGTGCCACAGCTAGCGGGGGGCCCCAAGAGACCCAGTACTTC. This encodes CATASGGPQETQYF.

The chain recombines TRBV7-7 with TRBJ2-5; a possible D gene is TRBD2 (6 bases). Trimming removed 1 base from V and 3 bases from J, with 12 bases in between. The CDR3 covers 15 residues. Germline-derived CDR1 and CDR2 are SSHAT and FNYEAQ (reference sequence). The chain's CDR3 is CASSLGGTYKETQYF. For the CDR3, the DNA is TGTGCCAGCAGCTTAGGGGGGACTTACAAAGAGACCCAGTACTTC. The whole variable domain, filled in from reference TRBV7-7 and TRBJ2-5, reads GAGVSQSPRYKVTKRGQDVTLRCDPISSHATLYWYQQALGQGPEFLTYFNYEAQPDKSGLPSDRFSAERPEGSISTLTIQRTEQRDSAMYRCASSLGGTYKETQYFGPGTRLLVL.

The V and J genes are TRBV14 and TRBJ1-2, with a possible D match to TRBD1 (5 bases). Germline CDR1 SGHDN, CDR2 FVKESK. The germline V and J ends were trimmed by 6 bases and 5 bases, with 10 bases remaining between them. The CDR3 extends over 12 amino acids. Written as DNA, the CDR3 is TGTGCCAGCAGGGGGCAGGGATATGGCTACACCTTC. It encodes CASRGQGYGYTF.

V and J are TRBV5-6 and TRBJ1-2; D unresolved. The CDR3 runs to 16 residues. Germline CDR1 and CDR2: SGHDT and YYEEEE. With 3 bases removed from V and 0 bases from J, the gap between germline ends came to 15 bases. The CDR3 sequence is CASSSKSRGANYGYTF. The DNA of the CDR3 is TGTGCCAGCAGCTCCAAATCACGGGGAGCTAACTATGGCTACACCTTC.

The chain couples TRBV3-1 (or the pseudogene TRBV3-2) to TRBJ2-5, with a weak D call TRBD2 (6 bases). V lost 4 bases and J 9 bases, leaving 18 bases between the germline ends. CDR1 and CDR2 from the germline V gene are LGHDT and YNNKEL (reference sequence). The CDR3 extends over 14 amino acids. The CDR3 bases are TGTGCCAGCAGCCCAGTGGGGACCCCGGGGGCCCAGTACTTC. It translates to CASSPVGTPGAQYF.

This clone appeared a single time. CDR3 DNA: TGTGCCAGCAGCTTTGACACCTCCGGGGCTGAAGCTTTCTTT. Its protein product is CASSFDTSGAEAFF. The chain uses TRBV7-8 and TRBJ1-1; D remains unclear. V gave up 3 bases and J gave up 6 bases, with 14 bases separating them. Germline values: CDR1 SGHVS, CDR2 FQNEAQ. This CDR3 spans 14 amino acids.

The chain employs TRBV2 and TRBJ2-2; D gene unclear. V was clipped by 5 bases and J by 3 bases, with 7 bases between them. Germline loops: CDR1 SNHLY, CDR2 FYNNEI. The CDR3 covers 13 residues. CDR3 in amino acids: CASSLIDTGELFF. DNA of the CDR3: TGTGCCAGCAGTCTCATAGACACCGGGGAGCTGTTTTTT.

The chain couples TRBV5-1 to TRBJ2-2; 10 bases line up with TRBD2. CDR3 length: 15 residues. Germline CDR1 reads SGHRS; CDR2 reads YFSETQ. With V trimmed by 3 bases and J by 3 bases, 2 bases remained unmatched. CDR3 bases: TGCGCCAGCAGCTCTGGACTAGCGGACACCGGGGAGCTGTTTTTT. Translated: CASSSGLADTGELFF.

The rearrangement links TRBV5-8 to TRBJ1-4; D is unclear. The CDR3 sequence is 12 residues long. Trimming shortened V by 2 bases and J by 6 bases, and 5 bases separated the two germline ends. CDR1 is SGHTS and CDR2 is YDEGEE in the germline V gene. The CDR3 DNA reads TGTGCCAGCAGCTTCACACATGAAAAACTGTTTTTT. Amino acid sequence: CASSFTHEKLFF. The whole variable domain, remainder taken from reference TRBV5-8 and TRBJ1-4, is EAGVTQSPTHLIKTRGQQATLRCSPISGHTSVYWYQQALGLGLQFLLWYDEGEERNRGNFPPRFSGRQFPNYSSELNVNALELEDSALYLCASSFTHEKLFFGSGTQLSVL.

The chain uses TRBV5-6 and TRBJ1-5; 7 bases match TRBD1. The CDR3 sequence is 17 residues long. Germline values: CDR1 SGHDT, CDR2 YYEEEE. The J segment lost 0 bases and the V segment lost 4 bases, leaving 10 bases of the junction unmatched. CDR3 amino acids: CASSSGTVSYSNQPQHF. The CDR3 DNA is TGTGCCAGCAGCAGTGGGACAGTCTCCTATAGCAATCAGCCCCAGCATTTT.

The CDR3 nucleotides read TGTGCCAGCAGCGGAAAGGGGCAGGGATATACCGGGGAGCTGTTTTTT. Translating it yields CASSGKGQGYTGELFF. The rearrangement links TRBV21-1 to TRBJ2-2; the table assigns TRBD1, which was not confirmed against the DNA. TRBV21-1 is given as a pseudogene. The CDR3 extends over 16 amino acids.

J is TRBJ2-3 and V is TRBV2; no clear D. V was shortened by 7 bases and J by 2 bases, with 16 bases between the two germline ends. Germline V gene sequence: CDR1 SNHLY, CDR2 FYNNEI. This CDR3 is built from 15 residues. CDR3 bases: TGTGCCAGCACCCTTTGGCGGCAAAACACAGATACGCAGTATTTT. It is translated as CASTLWRQNTDTQYF.

The rearrangement links TRBV18 to TRBJ2-1; 9 bases agree with TRBD2. Germline lookup yields CDR1 KGHSH and CDR2 LQKENI. The CDR3 is 17 residues long. With V trimmed by 1 base and J by 2 bases, 6 bases remained unmatched. CDR3 sequence reads: CASSPLNSGGPYNEQFF. The CDR3 DNA is TGTGCCAGCTCACCACTCAATAGCGGGGGACCCTACAATGAGCAGTTCTTC.

V gene TRBV27 combines with J gene TRBJ2-1; D is possibly TRBD1 (5 bases). V lost 4 bases, J lost 5 bases, and 15 bases lay in between. The CDR3 runs to 15 residues. The germline gives CDR1 MNHEY, CDR2 SMNVEV (reference sequence). The DNA for the CDR3 is TGTGCCAGCAGTTCTCTCAGGGTAGGAGACAATGAGCAGTTCTTC. Its translation is CASSSLRVGDNEQFF.

The V and J genes are TRBV4-1 and TRBJ1-2, with TRBD1 identical over 7 bases. Germline trimming cut 0 bases from V and 4 bases from J; bases unmatched to any gene: 8. The CDR3 runs 16 residues. Germline V lookup: CDR1 MGHRA, CDR2 YSYEKL. The CDR3 DNA is TGCGCCAGCAGCCAAGAAAGTCGGACAGGCCCCTATGGCTACACCTTC. This encodes CASSQESRTGPYGYTF.

This chain connects TRBV5-1 to TRBJ2-7; 8 bases are shared with TRBD1. The V segment lost 4 bases and the J segment 3 bases; nucleotides outside the gene matches: 6. The CDR3 is 14 residues long. Germline CDR1 reads SGHRS; CDR2 reads YFSETQ. CDR3 coding DNA: TGCGCCAGCAGCGTGGACAGGGACCTCTACGAGCAGTACTTC. It codes for CASSVDRDLYEQYF.

This clone was counted a few times. This sequence joins TRBV19 and TRBJ2-7; 9 bases align to TRBD1. V shed 6 bases, J shed 1 base, and the junction held 7 bases outside the gene matches. The CDR3 covers 15 residues. The germline V gene encodes CDR1 LNHDA and CDR2 SQIVND (reference sequence). CDR3 sequence reads: CASRGAGQGSYEQYF. Written as DNA, the CDR3 is TGTGCCAGTAGAGGGGCGGGACAGGGATCCTACGAGCAGTACTTC. Full variable domain (outside the CDR3, taken from reference TRBV19 and TRBJ2-7): DGGITQSPKYLFRKEGQNVTLSCEQNLNHDAMYWYRQDPGQGLRLIYYSQIVNDFQKGDIAEGYSVSREKKESFPLTVTSAQKNPTAFYLCASRGAGQGSYEQYFGPGTRLTVT.

The chain carries TRBV5-1 and TRBJ1-6, with D unclear. The germline V and J ends were trimmed by 0 bases and 9 bases, with 16 bases remaining between them. Germline CDR1 reads SGHRS; CDR2 reads YFSETQ. The CDR3 has 16 residues. The CDR3 sequence is CASSLGNSGGGSPLHF. The CDR3, as DNA: TGCGCCAGCAGCTTGGGGAACTCCGGAGGTGGTTCACCCCTCCACTTT.

This sequence joins TRBV5-1 and TRBJ1-6; 7 bases line up with TRBD1. From germline, CDR1 is SGHRS and CDR2 YFSETQ. The CDR3 sequence is 15 residues long. Trimming at V came to 5 bases and at J to 7 bases, leaving 9 bases not matched to a gene. The CDR3 is CASRKSGTENSPLHF. DNA for the CDR3: TGCGCCAGCAGGAAATCCGGGACAGAAAATTCACCCCTCCACTTT.

This chain connects TRBV10-3 to TRBJ1-4; D remains ambiguous. CDR1 ENHRY and CDR2 SYGVKD come from the germline V gene. There are 16 residues in the CDR3. Deletions cut 3 bases from V and 0 bases from J, with 11 bases between. CDR3 DNA sequence: TGTGCCATCAGTGACTCCCTCCGCGCAACTAATGAAAAACTGTTTTTT. Protein: CAISDSLRATNEKLFF.